The 6 T cell receptor beta chains below were found in one sample sequenced in a study of cytomegalovirus exposure and HLA in healthy donors. The primer mix had 60 Vbeta and 13 Jbeta primers. Data came from immunoSEQ multiplex PCR; TCRdb stores just in-frame clones and leaves some out. The table has under 200,000 clones, roughly 79% seen once. The specimen was PBMCs. These TCRs come from a woman in her twenties or thirties in good health and CMV-seropositive.

V gene TRBV5-4 combines with J gene TRBJ2-3; a possible D gene is TRBD1 (5 bases). The CDR3 extends over 15 amino acids. Per the germline V gene, CDR1 is SGHNT and CDR2 is YYREEE (reference sequence). Between the trimmed V and J ends, which lost 0 bases and 0 bases, there was a span of 8 bases. CDR3 coding DNA: TGTGCCAGCAGCTTGGGACAGACAAGCACAGATACGCAGTATTTT. Translated, it gives CASSLGQTSTDTQYF. The whole variable domain, remainder taken from reference TRBV5-4 and TRBJ2-3, is ETGVTQSPTHLIKTRGQQVTLRCSSQSGHNTVSWYQQALGQGPQFIFQYYREEENGRGNFPPRFSGLQFPNYSSELNVNALELDDSALYLCASSLGQTSTDTQYFGPGTRLTVL.

This chain joins TRBV11-3 and TRBJ2-2; 7 bases are a match to TRBD1. J was trimmed by 6 bases and V by 1 base; bases with no gene match: 5. This CDR3 has 15 residues. Germline V gene sequence: CDR1 SGHNT, CDR2 YENEEA. The DNA of the CDR3 is TGTGCCAGCAGCTTAGGACAGGGAAGCGCCGGGGAGCTGTTTTTT. Translated: CASSLGQGSAGELFF.

CDR3 residues: CASSETTGLGNTIYF. The CDR3 region has the DNA TGTGCCAGCAGCGAAACGACAGGGTTGGGAAACACCATATATTTT. J is TRBJ1-3 and V is TRBV2; TRBD1 matches at 7 bases. Trimming removed 6 bases from V and 4 bases from J; junction bases left unmatched: 9. Germline CDR1 and CDR2: SNHLY and FYNNEI. The CDR3 spans 15 residues.

This clone came up a few times. The rearrangement links TRBV6-5 to TRBJ1-5; D not certain. V dropped 6 bases and J dropped 3 bases, with 12 bases sitting between them. The CDR3 has 14 residues. Germline V gives CDR1 MNHEY, CDR2 SVGAGI. Written as DNA, the CDR3 is TGTGCCAGCAGCCGTGACACGACCAATCAGCCCCAGCATTTT. Translated: CASSRDTTNQPQHF.

This chain connects TRBV5-1 to TRBJ2-5; D remains ambiguous. The germline V and J ends were trimmed by 0 bases and 0 bases, with 6 bases remaining between them. This CDR3 has 14 residues. Germline loops: CDR1 SGHRS, CDR2 YFSETQ. As DNA, the CDR3 is TGCGCCAGCAGCTTGGGGGCCTACCAAGAGACCCAGTACTTC. It encodes CASSLGAYQETQYF.

There are a few counts of this clone. The chain couples TRBV25-1 to TRBJ2-3; D is uncertain. Germline CDR1 MGHDK, CDR2 SYGVNS. With 6 bases removed from V and 1 base from J, the gap between germline ends came to 14 bases. The CDR3 is made up of 15 amino acids. Here the CDR3 DNA reads TGTGCCAGCAGCCTAGATAAATCAGGCACAGATACGCAGTATTTT. Translating gives CASSLDKSGTDTQYF. Full variable domain (outside the CDR3, taken from reference TRBV25-1 and TRBJ2-3): EADIYQTPRYLVIGTGKKITLECSQTMGHDKMYWYQQDPGMELHLIHYSYGVNSTEKGDLSSESTVSRIRTEHFPLTLESARPSHTSQYLCASSLDKSGTDTQYFGPGTRLTVL.